One and the same sample provided the 2 T cell receptor beta chains below, sequenced in a study of T cell clonality in common variable immunodeficiency. Using immunoSEQ multiplex PCR, the repertoire was profiled, and TCRdb retains in-frame clones only, with some absent. Listed for the sample are around 40,000 clones, none seen a single time. The sequencing sample was made of peripheral blood mononuclear cells. The receptors come from a person aged 18-69 years in good health.

This clone has at least ten counts. Read sequence stops 3 residues before the CDR3 end, and the germline J gene provides the missing end. V and J are TRBV20-1 and TRBJ1-5, with TRBD1 matching 7 bases. The germline gives CDR1 DFQATT, CDR2 SNEGSKA (reference sequence). The length of the CDR3 is 13 residues. The J segment lost 3 bases and the V segment lost 5 bases, leaving 4 bases of the junction unmatched. The CDR3: CSARDSHNQPQHF. The sequenced CDR3 bases are TGCAGTGCTCGGGACAGCCACAATCAGCCC.

This clone was found many times. The junction shows a germline mismatch at one end, possibly a read error. The observed sequence ends 3 residues before the CDR3 terminus, with the missing tail filled in from the germline J gene. The chain employs TRBV7-3 and TRBJ2-1, with TRBD2 identical over 9 bases. Germline CDR1 SGHTA, CDR2 FQGTGA. CDR3 length equals 18 residues. The CDR3 loop is CASSLTAVAGVTYNEQFF. The covered CDR3 bases are TGTGCCAGCAGCCTAACGGCCGTAGCGGGAGTGACATACAATGAG.